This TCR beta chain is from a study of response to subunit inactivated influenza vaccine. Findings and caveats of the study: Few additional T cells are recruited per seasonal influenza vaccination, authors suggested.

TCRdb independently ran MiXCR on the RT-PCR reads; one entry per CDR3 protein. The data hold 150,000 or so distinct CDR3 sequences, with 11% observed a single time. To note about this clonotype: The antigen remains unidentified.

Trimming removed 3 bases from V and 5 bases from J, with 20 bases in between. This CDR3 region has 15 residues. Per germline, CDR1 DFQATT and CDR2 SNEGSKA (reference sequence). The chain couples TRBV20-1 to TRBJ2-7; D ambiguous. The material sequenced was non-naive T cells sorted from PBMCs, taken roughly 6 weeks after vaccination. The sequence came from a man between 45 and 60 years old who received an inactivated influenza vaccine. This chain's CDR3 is CSASSTGWYVHEQYF. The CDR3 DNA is TGCAGTGCTAGCTCTACCGGCTGGTACGTCCACGAGCAGTACTTC.